This record concerns one T cell receptor beta chain sequence. The sample belongs to a study of OX40 agonist ivuxolimab in advanced cancers. Trimming took off 5 bases at V and 7 bases at J, with 10 bases between the two ends. The germline CDR1 and CDR2 sequences are WNHNN and SYGVQD (reference sequence). CDR3 length: 12 amino acids. The method was immunoSEQ multiplex PCR; TCRdb's version includes in-frame clones alone and lacks a portion of them. Of under 55,000 clones detected, 82% appear once; the ten largest clones hold more than 2%. This TCR was recovered from an adult with an advanced solid tumor such as melanoma, head and neck, liver or kidney cancer. The specimen was CD4+ or CD8+ T cells sorted from blood, collected in a trial of the OX40 agonist ivuxolimab. V usage is TRBV10-1 and J usage is TRBJ2-3; no firm D call. CDR3 nucleotides: TGCGCCAGCAGTAACGACGGCTATACGCAGTATTTT. Translation: CASSNDGYTQYF.